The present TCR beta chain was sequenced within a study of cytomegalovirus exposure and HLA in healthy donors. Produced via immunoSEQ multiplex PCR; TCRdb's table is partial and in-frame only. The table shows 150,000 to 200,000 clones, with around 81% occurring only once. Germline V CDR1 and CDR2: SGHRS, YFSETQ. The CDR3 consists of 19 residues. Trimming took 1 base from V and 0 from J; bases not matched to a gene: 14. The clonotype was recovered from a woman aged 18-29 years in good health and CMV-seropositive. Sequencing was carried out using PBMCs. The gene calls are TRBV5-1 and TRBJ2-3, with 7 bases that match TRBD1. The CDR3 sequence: CASSLNPGQVATSTDTQYF. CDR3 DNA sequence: TGCGCCAGCAGCTTGAACCCTGGACAGGTAGCGACCAGCACAGATACGCAGTATTTT.